The next 28 T cell receptor beta chains were all read from a single sample in a study of vaccination effects on CD4 cells after COVID-19. TCRdb keeps only in-frame clones here, not all; method: immunoSEQ multiplex PCR. The sample consists of nearly 45,000 clones, around 70% of them appearing once. Their target antigens are unknown. The culture ran for 10 days before CD4+ T cells were isolated. Vaccine administered to participants consisted of two doses of either BNT162b2 or mRNA-1273. The sample was CD4+ T cells from PBMCs cultured without peptide, taken after COVID-19 vaccination. The source is a human donor who received a COVID-19 vaccine.

The chain links TRBV6-7 to TRBJ2-1; TRBD2 might be the D (6 bases). TRBV6-7 is treated as an ORF (open reading frame) with a function not yet certain. This CDR3 has 14 amino acids. The ends were cut back, 4 bases at V and 0 bases at J, with 7 bases in the middle. This CDR3 reads CASSSGGSYNEQFF. The CDR3 DNA reads TGTGCCAGCAGTTCCGGGGGCTCCTACAATGAGCAGTTCTTC.

J is TRBJ2-5 and V is TRBV2; no firm D call. The germline V gene has CDR1 SNHLY and CDR2 FYNNEI. Trimming left V 1 base short and J 0 bases short, with 3 bases between. This CDR3 region has 13 residues. CDR3 loop: CASSEGNQETQYF. CDR3 DNA: TGTGCCAGCAGTGAAGGGAACCAAGAGACCCAGTACTTC.

The rearrangement uses TRBV12-2 and TRBJ2-7; the DNA was not used to check the table's D call, TRBD2. TRBV12-2 is a pseudogene locus. The length of the CDR3 is 15 residues. The CDR3 DNA is TGTGCAAGTACAGGACTAGCGGGGGTATCAGCCGAGCAGTACTTC. Its protein product is CASTGLAGVSAEQYF.

J is TRBJ2-7 and V is TRBV5-1, with 7 nucleotides matching TRBD1. The CDR3 length is 14 residues. Germline V gives CDR1 SGHRS, CDR2 YFSETQ. With V trimmed by 0 bases and J by 9 bases, 9 bases remained unmatched. The CDR3 loop reads CASSLGGGQAAQYF. The CDR3 region has the DNA TGCGCCAGCAGCTTGGGAGGGGGCCAAGCCGCGCAGTACTTC.

This chain connects TRBV7-6 to TRBJ2-7; maybe TRBD2 (5 bases). Germline CDR1 SGHVS, CDR2 FNYEAQ. This CDR3 has 14 amino acids. Trimming pared 5 bases from V and 2 bases from J, leaving 13 bases between. The CDR3 DNA reads as TGTGCCAGCAGCGGGTCTAGCACTGCCTACGAGCAGTACTTC. It yields the protein CASSGSSTAYEQYF. Based on the CDR3 plus reference TRBV7-6 and TRBJ2-7, the full variable domain is GAGVSQSPRYKVTKRGQDVALRCDPISGHVSLYWYRQALGQGPEFLTYFNYEAQQDKSGLPNDRFSAERPEGSISTLTIQRTEQRDSAMYRCASSGSSTAYEQYFGPGTRLTVT.

The rearrangement uses TRBV14 and TRBJ1-4; a possible D gene is TRBD1 (5 bases). V was cut by 4 bases and J by 7 bases, with 10 bases left in between. The CDR3 sequence is 13 residues long. Germline CDR1 SGHDN, CDR2 FVKESK. CDR3: CASSRGSGEKLFF. The CDR3, as DNA: TGTGCCAGCAGCCGGGGGTCTGGTGAAAAACTGTTTTTT.

This chain uses TRBV2 with TRBJ1-6; D perhaps matches TRBD1 (6 bases). Germline CDR1 SNHLY, CDR2 FYNNEI. The CDR3 totals 13 residues. V gave up 6 bases and J gave up 10 bases, with 13 bases separating them. The CDR3 coding sequence is TGTGCCAGCAGAAAAGAGGGGGGGTCACCCCTCCACTTT. Encoded protein: CASRKEGGSPLHF.

This chain uses TRBV10-3 with TRBJ1-5; D call uncertain. Germline V lookup: CDR1 ENHRY, CDR2 SYGVKD. The V end was cut by 0 bases, the J end by 3 bases, with 15 bases between. The CDR3 runs 17 residues. In DNA form, the CDR3 reads TGTGCCATCAGTGAGTCTGGGGTAACTCTCGACAATCAGCCCCAGCATTTT. Translation gives CAISESGVTLDNQPQHF.

The chain carries TRBV19 and TRBJ2-2; D possibly corresponds to TRBD2 (6 bases). The V gene's germline CDR1 is LNHDA and CDR2 SQIVND (reference sequence). The CDR3 totals 17 residues. V was trimmed by 7 bases and J by 4 bases, leaving 22 bases between them. Here the CDR3 DNA reads TGTGCCAGTATGGTCTTTGGCGGGTCGCGGGGCACCGGGGAGCTGTTTTTT. Amino acid sequence: CASMVFGGSRGTGELFF.

This clone was seen a few times. The chain carries TRBV7-9 and TRBJ1-2, with 7 bases aligning to TRBD1. The CDR3 has 15 residues. Per the germline V gene, CDR1 is SEHNR and CDR2 is FQNEAQ (reference sequence). The V segment lost 4 bases and the J segment 8 bases; nucleotides outside the gene matches: 13. CDR3 region: CASSYSDRAQRGYTF. As DNA, the CDR3 is TGTGCCAGCAGCTATTCAGACAGGGCCCAAAGGGGCTACACCTTC.

The chain recombines TRBV20-1 with TRBJ1-2; D gene ambiguous. Germline V gives CDR1 DFQATT, CDR2 SNEGSKA (reference sequence). The ends were cut back, 0 bases at V and 7 bases at J, with 6 bases in the middle. This CDR3 comprises 11 residues. CDR3 amino acids: CSARDVPGYTF. DNA of the CDR3: TGCAGTGCTAGAGACGTCCCTGGCTACACCTTC.

The CDR3 loop is CSARPAQKLFF. As DNA, the CDR3 is TGCAGTGCCAGGCCGGCGCAAAAACTGTTTTTT. V usage is TRBV20-1 and J usage is TRBJ1-4; no clear D. This CDR3 comprises 11 residues. The V and J ends lost 6 bases and 9 bases respectively, with 11 bases between them. Germline assignment: CDR1 DFQATT and CDR2 SNEGSKA (reference sequence).

The chain carries TRBV5-1 and TRBJ2-1; D may be TRBD1 (5 bases). The CDR3 spans 16 residues. V lost 0 bases to trimming and J lost 4 bases, with 14 bases between them. Germline V lookup: CDR1 SGHRS, CDR2 YFSETQ. The CDR3 is CASSLDGRVVYNEQFF. Here the CDR3 DNA reads TGCGCCAGCAGCTTGGATGGCAGGGTTGTATACAATGAGCAGTTCTTC.

The chain has TRBV5-5 and TRBJ1-5, with D perhaps TRBD1 (5 bases). There are 17 residues in the CDR3. V was trimmed by 2 bases and J by 10 bases, leaving 25 bases between them. Germline V gene lookup returns CDR1 SGHKS and CDR2 YYEKEE (reference sequence). CDR3 bases: TGTGCCAGCAGCTTTCGGGCCGACTTGGGGGACGGTCGACCCCAGCATTTT. Translating gives CASSFRADLGDGRPQHF.

The chain has TRBV6-5 and TRBJ2-1, with 10 positions matching TRBD2. The CDR3 consists of 16 residues. The junction had 4 bases not matched to a gene; V was cut back by 0 bases and J by 5 bases. Looked up from germline, CDR1 is MNHEY and CDR2 is SVGAGI. The CDR3 DNA is TGTGCCAGCAGTTACTCTTTGCTAGCGGGGGACAATGAGCAGTTCTTC. This translates into CASSYSLLAGDNEQFF.

The chain joins TRBV7-2 to TRBJ1-6, with D uncertain. From germline, CDR1 is SGHTA and CDR2 FQGNSA. This CDR3 has 17 residues. The V gene lost 1 base and the J gene lost 0 bases, with 10 bases spanning the gap. CDR3 sequence reads: CASSLEATGSYNSPLHF. The CDR3 DNA is TGTGCCAGCAGCTTAGAGGCTACCGGCTCCTATAATTCACCCCTCCACTTT. The whole variable domain, remainder taken from reference TRBV7-2 and TRBJ1-6, is GAGVSQSPSNKVTEKGKDVELRCDPISGHTALYWYRQSLGQGLEFLIYFQGNSAPDKSGLPSDRFSAERTGGSVSTLTIQRTQQEDSAVYLCASSLEATGSYNSPLHFGNGTRLTVT.

This clone was recorded a few times. V and J are TRBV7-9 and TRBJ2-6; the D gene is possibly TRBD2 (5 bases). CDR3 size: 18 residues. Looked up from germline, CDR1 is SEHNR and CDR2 is FQNEAQ (reference sequence). V gave up 3 bases and J gave up 4 bases, with 19 bases separating them. Here the CDR3 DNA reads TGTGCCAGCAGCTTGGGGTCTGGATCTACTAGGGGGGCCAACGTCCTGACTTTC. Translated, it gives CASSLGSGSTRGANVLTF.

The chain is built from TRBV5-1 and TRBJ1-1, with TRBD1 matching 7 bases. This CDR3 is built from 14 residues. J gave up 1 base and V 4 bases, and 4 bases lay outside the gene matches. Germline CDR1 is SGHRS and CDR2 is YFSETQ. CDR3 coding DNA: TGCGCCAGCAGCCAAGGACAGGCGAACACTGAAGCTTTCTTT. Encoded protein: CASSQGQANTEAFF.

V usage is TRBV4-1 and J usage is TRBJ1-2, with 12 bases identical to TRBD1. V trimming: 3 bases; J trimming: 7 bases; junction bases outside the gene matches: 3. Germline loops: CDR1 MGHRA, CDR2 YSYEKL. There are 14 residues in the CDR3. Written as DNA, the CDR3 is TGCGCCAGCAGCCAGGGGACAGGGGGCCGTGGCTACACCTTC. Protein product: CASSQGTGGRGYTF.

This chain connects TRBV18 to TRBJ1-5; TRBD1 aligns across 9 bases. CDR3 length: 16 amino acids. The germline gives CDR1 KGHSH, CDR2 LQKENI. V trimming: 0 bases; J trimming: 3 bases; junction bases outside the gene matches: 3. The CDR3 sequence: CASSPPGTGNNQPQHF. The CDR3 DNA reads as TGTGCCAGCTCACCACCGGGGACAGGGAACAATCAGCCCCAGCATTTT. Together with reference TRBV18 and TRBJ1-5, the CDR3 gives the full variable domain: NAGVMQNPRHLVRRRGQEARLRCSPMKGHSHVYWYRQLPEEGLKFMVYLQKENIIDESGMPKERFSAEFPKEGPSILRIQQVVRGDSAAYFCASSPPGTGNNQPQHFGDGTRLSIL.

The J gene is TRBJ2-7, the V gene TRBV7-2, with 9 bases matching TRBD1. The CDR3 has 16 amino acids. Unmatched junction bases numbered 14, after V lost 6 bases and J lost 5 bases. Germline V lookup: CDR1 SGHTA, CDR2 FQGNSA. DNA of the CDR3: TGTGCCAGCAGTCGAAGCCGCGGGACAGGGTCCCACGAGCAGTACTTC. Its translation is CASSRSRGTGSHEQYF.

This clone was observed a few times. The chain has TRBV28 and TRBJ2-1; tentatively, D is TRBD1 or TRBD2 (7 bases each). Trimming cost V 4 bases and J 5 bases, with 18 bases left between them. CDR3 length: 16 amino acids. CDR1 MDHEN and CDR2 SYDVKM come from the germline V gene. CDR3 region: CASSSPGTAGNNEQFF. DNA of the CDR3: TGTGCCAGCAGTTCGCCGGGGACAGCGGGAAACAATGAGCAGTTCTTC.

This clone has just one count. The chain joins TRBV19 to TRBJ2-1; TRBD2 aligns across 12 bases. The CDR3 runs 16 residues. After removal of 6 bases from V and 4 bases from J, the junction contained 7 bases not matched to a gene. CDR1 is LNHDA, CDR2 SQIVND, per germline (reference sequence). CDR3 bases: TGTGCCAGTAGACCTACTAGCGGGAGGTTGTACAATGAGCAGTTCTTC. It translates to CASRPTSGRLYNEQFF.

The chain combines TRBV7-8 with TRBJ2-3, with TRBD2 matching over 10 bases. The CDR3 is made up of 17 amino acids. Germline trimming cut 5 bases from V and 4 bases from J; bases unmatched to any gene: 12. From germline, CDR1 is SGHVS and CDR2 FQNEAQ. The DNA of the CDR3 is TGTGCCAGCAGCCCCCGACTTAGCGGGGGGTCCGCAGATACGCAGTATTTT. Encoded protein: CASSPRLSGGSADTQYF.

This clone is a singleton in its sample. V usage is TRBV19 and J usage is TRBJ2-7, with TRBD1 matching over 8 bases. The germline V gene encodes CDR1 LNHDA and CDR2 SQIVND (reference sequence). Trimming cost V 6 bases and J 0 bases; bases outside gene matches: 19. CDR3 length: 19 amino acids. In DNA form, the CDR3 reads TGTGCCAGTAGCTTACAGTATTCCGGTCGTGGGACAGGCTCCTACGAGCAGTACTTC. Its translation: CASSLQYSGRGTGSYEQYF.

V usage is TRBV5-1 and J usage is TRBJ2-1; 7 nucleotides match TRBD2. The CDR3 contains 16 residues. Germline V lookup: CDR1 SGHRS, CDR2 YFSETQ. V lost 0 bases and J lost 5; bases outside the gene matches: 8. CDR3 amino acids: CASSLVGGSPHNEQFF. In DNA, the CDR3 is TGCGCCAGCAGCTTGGTCGGCGGGAGTCCCCACAATGAGCAGTTCTTC.

The chain employs TRBV5-1 and TRBJ1-3; tentatively, D is TRBD1 (5 bases). The germline V gene has CDR1 SGHRS and CDR2 YFSETQ. This CDR3 comprises 16 residues. Trimming removed 0 bases from V and 1 base from J, with 11 bases in between. The CDR3 sequence: CASSLGGDGSGNTIYF. The CDR3 DNA reads TGCGCCAGCAGCTTGGGTGGGGACGGTTCTGGAAACACCATATATTTT. Full variable domain (outside the CDR3, taken from reference TRBV5-1 and TRBJ1-3): KAGVTQTPRYLIKTRGQQVTLSCSPISGHRSVSWYQQTPGQGLQFLFEYFSETQRNKGNFPGRFSGRQFSNSRSEMNVSTLELGDSALYLCASSLGGDGSGNTIYFGEGSWLTVV.

The rearrangement joins TRBV5-1 to TRBJ2-5; D is possibly TRBD1 (5 bases). This CDR3 has 15 amino acids. V shed 0 bases and J shed 2 bases, with 11 bases lying between them. The germline gives CDR1 SGHRS, CDR2 YFSETQ. The CDR3, as DNA: TGCGCCAGCAGCTTGGCCGGTAGGGGACAAGAGACCCAGTACTTC. Translation: CASSLAGRGQETQYF.